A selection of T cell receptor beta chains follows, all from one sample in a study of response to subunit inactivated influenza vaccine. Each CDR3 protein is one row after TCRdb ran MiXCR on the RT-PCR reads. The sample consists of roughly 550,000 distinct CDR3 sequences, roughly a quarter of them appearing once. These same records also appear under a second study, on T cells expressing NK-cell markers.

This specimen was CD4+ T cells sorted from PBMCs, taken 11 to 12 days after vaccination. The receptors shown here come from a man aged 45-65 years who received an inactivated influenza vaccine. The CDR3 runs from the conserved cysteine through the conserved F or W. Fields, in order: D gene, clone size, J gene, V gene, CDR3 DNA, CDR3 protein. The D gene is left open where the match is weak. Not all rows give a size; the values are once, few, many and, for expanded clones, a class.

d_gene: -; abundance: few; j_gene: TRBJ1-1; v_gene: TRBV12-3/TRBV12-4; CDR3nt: TGTGCCAGCAGCCTCAGGGGCTCTGAAGCTTTCTTT; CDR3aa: CASSLRGSEAFF
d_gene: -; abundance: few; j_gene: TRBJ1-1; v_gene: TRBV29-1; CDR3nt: TGCAGCGTTCTTAAAACTCAGTATACTGAAGCTTTCTTT; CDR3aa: CSVLKTQYTEAFF
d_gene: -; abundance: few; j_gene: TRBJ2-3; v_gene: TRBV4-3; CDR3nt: TGCGCCAGCAGCTTGCCGGGACCTACAAGAACAGATACGCAGTATTTT; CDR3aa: CASSLPGPTRTDTQYF
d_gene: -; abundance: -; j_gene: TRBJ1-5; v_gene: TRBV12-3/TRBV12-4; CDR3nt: TGTGCCAGCAGTTTAACAGGTCAGCCCCAGCATTTT; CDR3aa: CASSLTGQPQHF
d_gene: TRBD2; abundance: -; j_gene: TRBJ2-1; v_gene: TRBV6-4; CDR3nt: TGTGCCAGCAGCAAAAGCGGGGGTAGGTCTGAGCAGTTCTTC; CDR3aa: CASSKSGGRSEQFF
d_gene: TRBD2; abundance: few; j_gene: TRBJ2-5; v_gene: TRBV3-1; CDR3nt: TGTGCCAGCAGCCAACGGACTAGCGGTACGGAGACCCAGTACTTC; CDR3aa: CASSQRTSGTETQYF
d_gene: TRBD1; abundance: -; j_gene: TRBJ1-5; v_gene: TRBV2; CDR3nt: TGTGCCAGCAGGAGGACAGGTCAGCCCCAGCATTTT; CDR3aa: CASRRTGQPQHF
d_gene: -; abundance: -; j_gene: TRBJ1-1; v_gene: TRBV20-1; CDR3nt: TGCAGTGCTAGCGATGGGGACATGATCACTGAAGCTTTCTTT; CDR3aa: CSASDGDMITEAFF
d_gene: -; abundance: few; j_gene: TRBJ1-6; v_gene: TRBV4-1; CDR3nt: TGCGCCAGCAGCCAGACCGACTCCTATAATTCACCCCTCCACTTT; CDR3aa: CASSQTDSYNSPLHF
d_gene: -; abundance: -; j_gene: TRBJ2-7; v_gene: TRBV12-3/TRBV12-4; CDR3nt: TGTGCCAGCAGCGCCCCGGGACGGATGAAGGAGCAGTACTTC; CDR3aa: CASSAPGRMKEQYF
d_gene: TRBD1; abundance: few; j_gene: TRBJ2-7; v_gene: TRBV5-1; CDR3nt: TGCGCCAGCAGCACACAGGGGGCTGTGTCCTACGAGCAGTACTTC; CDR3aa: CASSTQGAVSYEQYF
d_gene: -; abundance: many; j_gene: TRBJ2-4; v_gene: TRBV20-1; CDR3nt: TGCAGTGCTAGAGGAGGTGGGGGGGCGTATGACATTCAGTACTTC; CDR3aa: CSARGGGGAYDIQYF
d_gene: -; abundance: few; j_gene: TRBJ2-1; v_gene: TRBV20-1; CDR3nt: TGCAGTGCTGTTTACAATGAGCAGTTCTTC; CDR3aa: CSAVYNEQFF
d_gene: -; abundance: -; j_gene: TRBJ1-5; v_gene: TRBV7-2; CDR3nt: TGTGCCAGCAGGGTAACGGGGTTGGGCAATCAGCCCCAGCATTTT; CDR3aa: CASRVTGLGNQPQHF
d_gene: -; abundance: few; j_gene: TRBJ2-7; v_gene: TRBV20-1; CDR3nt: TGCAGTGCTCCGCTCCCCAGGGGGAGGGGGATCTACGAGCAGTACTTC; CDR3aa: CSAPLPRGRGIYEQYF
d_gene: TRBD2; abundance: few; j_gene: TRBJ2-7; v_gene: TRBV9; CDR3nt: TGTGCCAGCAGCGTAGGGGGGGGAGGACGCGAGCAGTACTTC; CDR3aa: CASSVGGGGREQYF
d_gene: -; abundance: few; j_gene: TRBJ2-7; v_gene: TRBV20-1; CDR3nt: TGCAGTGCTAGCGCAGGGGCCCATCCCTACGAGCAGTACTTC; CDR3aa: CSASAGAHPYEQYF
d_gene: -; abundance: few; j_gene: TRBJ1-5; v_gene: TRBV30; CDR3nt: TGTGCCTGGAGTGTGCCCGGGACCCCGGGCAATCAGCCCCAGCATTTT; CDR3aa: CAWSVPGTPGNQPQHF
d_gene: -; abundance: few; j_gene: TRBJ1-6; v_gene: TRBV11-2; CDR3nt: TGTGCCAGCAGCGCCGACAGGTTGGAGAATTCACCCCTCCACTTT; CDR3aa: CASSADRLENSPLHF
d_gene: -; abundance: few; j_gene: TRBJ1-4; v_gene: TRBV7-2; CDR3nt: TGTGCCAGCAGCCCCGGGCAGGGGAGGGTCGGTAATGAAAAACTGTTTTTT; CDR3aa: CASSPGQGRVGNEKLFF
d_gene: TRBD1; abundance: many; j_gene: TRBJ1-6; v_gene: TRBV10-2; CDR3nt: TGCGCCAGGCCGGCGGGACAGGGGTATTATAATTCACCCCTCCACTTT; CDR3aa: CARPAGQGYYNSPLHF
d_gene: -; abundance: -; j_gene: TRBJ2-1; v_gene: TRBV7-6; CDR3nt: TGTGCCAGCAGCCCCCGGGACTCTGGGTATGAGCAGTTCTTC; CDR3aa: CASSPRDSGYEQFF
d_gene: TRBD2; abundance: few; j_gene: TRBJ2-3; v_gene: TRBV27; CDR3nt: TGTGCCAGCAGTTTAAAGGGACTAGCGGGGGGGTGGTCGATAGATACGCAGTATTTT; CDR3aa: CASSLKGLAGGWSIDTQYF
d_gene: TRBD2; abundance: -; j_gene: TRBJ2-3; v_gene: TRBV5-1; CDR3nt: TGCGCCAGCAGCTTGTCCGGGACTAGCAGACCAGATACGCAGTATTTT; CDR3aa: CASSLSGTSRPDTQYF
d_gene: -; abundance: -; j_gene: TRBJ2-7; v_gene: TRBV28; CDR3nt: TGTGCCAGCAGTTTAGGAGGTTCCAGCTCCTACGAGCAGTACTTC; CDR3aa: CASSLGGSSSYEQYF
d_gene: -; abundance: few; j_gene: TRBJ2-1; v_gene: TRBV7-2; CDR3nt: TGTGCCAGCAGCAACTTTGACTTAATCGATGAGCAGTTCTTC; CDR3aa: CASSNFDLIDEQFF
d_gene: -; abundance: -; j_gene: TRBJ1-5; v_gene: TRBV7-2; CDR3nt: TGTGCCAGCAGCAAACGGGCTAATCAGCCCCAGCATTTT; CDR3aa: CASSKRANQPQHF
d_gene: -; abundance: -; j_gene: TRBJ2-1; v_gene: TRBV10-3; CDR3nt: TGTGCCATCAGTGATTTAGCGACCGATAAGGGGAATGAGCAGTTCTTC; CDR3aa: CAISDLATDKGNEQFF
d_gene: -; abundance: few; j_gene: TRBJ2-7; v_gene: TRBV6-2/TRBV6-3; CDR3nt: TGTGCCAGCAGTCCCATCCCCTACGAGCAGTACTTC; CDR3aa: CASSPIPYEQYF
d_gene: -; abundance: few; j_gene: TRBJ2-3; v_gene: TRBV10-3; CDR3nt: TGTGCCATCAGGAACCCAGGTGATACGCAGTATTTT; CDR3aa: CAIRNPGDTQYF
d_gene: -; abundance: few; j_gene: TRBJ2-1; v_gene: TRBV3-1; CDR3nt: TGTGCCAGCAGCCAAGGAGGTGGCACAGGGAGCGATGAGCAGTTCTTC; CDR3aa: CASSQGGGTGSDEQFF
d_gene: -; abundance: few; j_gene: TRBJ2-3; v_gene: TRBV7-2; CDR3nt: TGTGCCAGCAGCATGGAGGGGGCTAATACGCAGTATTTT; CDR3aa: CASSMEGANTQYF
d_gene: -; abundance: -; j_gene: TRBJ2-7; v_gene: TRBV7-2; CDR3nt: TGTGCCAGCAGCTCCGGAGGGCCTTCCGAGCAGTACTTC; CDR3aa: CASSSGGPSEQYF
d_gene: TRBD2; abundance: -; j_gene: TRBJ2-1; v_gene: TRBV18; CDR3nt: TGTGCCAGCTCACCCTCAGTAGCGGGGGTCAATGAGCAGTTCTTC; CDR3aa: CASSPSVAGVNEQFF
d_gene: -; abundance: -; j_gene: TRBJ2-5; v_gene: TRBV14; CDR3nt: TGTGCCAGCAGCCAGGACTATACCCAGTACTTC; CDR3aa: CASSQDYTQYF